A single sample gave rise to the 5 T cell receptor beta chains below, sequenced in a study of T-cell reconstitution after alpha-beta-depleted transplantation in children. Unique molecular identifiers were used in preparing the TCRbeta library. TCRdb passed the PCR reads through MiXCR, listing each CDR3 protein once. In the table there are about 420,000 distinct CDR3 sequences, around 15% of which are singletons. Sequencing was performed on PBMCs, mostly from graft donor cells, taken 360 days after TCRalphabeta/CD19-depleted stem cell transplant. These receptors all come from a boy in the first two years of life who had a stem cell transplant for Wiskott-Aldrich syndrome, so the T cells may come from the graft donor.

The chain combines TRBV24-1 with TRBJ1-2; D is perhaps TRBD1 (5 bases). CDR1 KGHDR and CDR2 SFDVKD come from the germline V gene. The CDR3 is 15 residues long. V dropped 1 base and J dropped 3 bases, with 11 bases sitting between them. The CDR3 here is CATSDFGGADYGYTF. CDR3 DNA sequence: TGTGCCACCAGTGATTTCGGGGGAGCTGACTATGGCTACACCTTC.

This chain uses TRBV13 with TRBJ2-7; TRBD1 is a possible D gene (6 bases). The germline V gene encodes CDR1 PRHDT and CDR2 FYEKMQ (reference sequence). The V and J ends lost 5 bases and 3 bases respectively, with 17 bases between them. The CDR3 is 15 residues long. The CDR3 bases are TGTGCCAGCAGCGCATACAGGGAAGTGATCTACGAGCAGTACTTC. This codes for CASSAYREVIYEQYF.

This rearrangement joins TRBV2 to TRBJ2-2, with 8 bases fitting TRBD1. The CDR3 has 15 amino acids. In germline, CDR1 is SNHLY, CDR2 FYNNEI. Trimming removed 6 bases from V and 1 base from J; junction bases left unmatched: 4. The CDR3 is CASSRTGQNTGELFF. The DNA of the CDR3 is TGTGCCAGCAGCAGGACAGGGCAGAACACCGGGGAGCTGTTTTTT.

The chain combines TRBV2 with TRBJ2-7; 9 nucleotides line up with TRBD2. J lost 2 bases, V lost 4 bases, and 3 bases had no gene match. The CDR3 contains 14 residues. CDR1 SNHLY and CDR2 FYNNEI come from the germline V gene. The CDR3 spells CASSVSGSPYEQYF. CDR3 nucleotides: TGTGCCAGCAGTGTTAGCGGGAGCCCCTACGAGCAGTACTTC.

This clonotype was seen more than once but under ten times. The chain couples TRBV5-1 to TRBJ2-3; 14 bases fit TRBD2. CDR1 is SGHRS and CDR2 is YFSETQ in the germline V gene. The length of the CDR3 is 17 residues. With 3 bases clipped from V and 7 bases from J, the junction kept 10 bases outside the gene matches. The CDR3 nucleotides are TGCGCCAGCAGCTCCCCGAGACTAGCGGGGGGGCTAAATACGCAGTATTTT. Translating gives CASSSPRLAGGLNTQYF.